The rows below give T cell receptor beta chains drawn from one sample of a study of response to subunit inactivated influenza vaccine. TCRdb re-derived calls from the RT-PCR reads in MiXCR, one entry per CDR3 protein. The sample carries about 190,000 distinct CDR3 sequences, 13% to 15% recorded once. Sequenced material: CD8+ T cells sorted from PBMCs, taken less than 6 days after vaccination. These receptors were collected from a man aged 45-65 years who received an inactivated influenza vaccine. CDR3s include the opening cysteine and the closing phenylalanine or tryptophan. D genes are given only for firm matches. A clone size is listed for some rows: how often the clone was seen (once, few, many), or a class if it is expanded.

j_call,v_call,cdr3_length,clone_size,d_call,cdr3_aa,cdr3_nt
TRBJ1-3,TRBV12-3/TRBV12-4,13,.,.,CASSSKSGNTIYF,TGTGCCAGCAGTTCCAAATCTGGAAACACCATATATTTT
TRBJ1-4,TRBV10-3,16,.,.,CAISGESTVPSEKLFF,TGTGCCATCAGTGGGGAGTCGACTGTCCCAAGCGAAAAACTGTTTTTT
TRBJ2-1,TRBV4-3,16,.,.,CASSQDVGGRYNEQFF,TGCGCCAGCAGCCAAGATGTGGGTGGGCGGTACAATGAGCAGTTCTTC
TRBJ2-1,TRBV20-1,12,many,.,CSASGPYNEQFF,TGCAGTGCTAGCGGACCCTACAATGAGCAGTTCTTC
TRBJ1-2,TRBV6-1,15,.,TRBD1,CASSDTAGGSYGYTF,TGTGCCAGCAGTGACACCGCAGGGGGTAGCTATGGCTACACCTTC
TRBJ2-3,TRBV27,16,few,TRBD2,CASSLIWREGTDTQYF,TGTGCCAGCAGTTTAATTTGGCGGGAGGGCACAGATACGCAGTATTTT
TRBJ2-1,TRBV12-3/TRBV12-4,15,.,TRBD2,CASRGASGVFWEQFF,TGTGCCAGCCGTGGGGCTAGCGGGGTCTTTTGGGAGCAGTTCTTC
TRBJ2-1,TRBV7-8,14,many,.,CASSLGGTYNEQFF,TGTGCCAGCAGCCTGGGGGGTACCTACAATGAGCAGTTCTTC
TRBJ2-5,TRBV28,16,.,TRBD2,CASSFLLAGGKETQYF,TGTGCCAGCAGTTTTTTACTAGCGGGGGGGAAAGAGACCCAGTACTTC
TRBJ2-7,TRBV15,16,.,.,CATSRDRAGLAGEQYF,TGTGCCACCAGCAGAGATCGGGCTGGCCTCGCCGGGGAGCAGTACTTC
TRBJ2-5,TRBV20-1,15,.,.,CCASEDTAYQETQYF,TGCTGTGCTAGCGAGGACACTGCCTACCAAGAGACCCAGTACTTC
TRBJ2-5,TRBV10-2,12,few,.,CASATSVETQYF,TGCGCCAGCGCGACCTCAGTGGAGACCCAGTACTTC
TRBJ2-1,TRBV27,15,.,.,CASSFYSSSYNEQFF,TGTGCCAGCAGTTTCTACTCCAGCTCCTACAATGAGCAGTTCTTC
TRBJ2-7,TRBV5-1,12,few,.,CASRRGGYEQYF,TGCGCCAGCCGAAGGGGCGGCTACGAGCAGTACTTC
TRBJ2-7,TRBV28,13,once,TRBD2,CASMAGVSYEQYF,TGTGCCAGCATGGCGGGAGTCTCCTACGAGCAGTACTTC
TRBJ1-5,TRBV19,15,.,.,CASKPGHRGRQPQHF,TGTGCCAGTAAACCAGGACACCGAGGAAGGCAGCCCCAGCATTTT
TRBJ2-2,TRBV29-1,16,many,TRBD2,CSVEDLLAGVTGELFF,TGCAGCGTTGAAGATCTACTAGCGGGAGTCACCGGGGAGCTGTTTTTT
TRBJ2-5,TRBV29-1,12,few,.,CSVQAINETQYF,TGCAGCGTTCAGGCTATCAATGAGACCCAGTACTTC
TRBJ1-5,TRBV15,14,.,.,CATSRWDKNQPQHF,TGTGCCACCAGCAGATGGGACAAAAATCAGCCCCAGCATTTT
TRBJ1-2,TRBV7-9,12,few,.,CASRLGGEGYTF,TGTGCCAGCAGACTAGGGGGAGAAGGCTACACCTTC
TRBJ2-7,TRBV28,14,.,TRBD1,CASSLGTGFDEQYF,TGTGCCAGCAGTTTGGGGACAGGGTTCGACGAGCAGTACTTC
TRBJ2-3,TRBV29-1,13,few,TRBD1,CSVDPRTGNTQYF,TGCAGCGTTGATCCCAGGACAGGGAATACGCAGTATTTT
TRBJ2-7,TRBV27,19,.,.,CASSFGFALASPTPGEQYF,TGTGCCAGCAGTTTTGGATTCGCCTTGGCTAGCCCAACACCGGGCGAGCAGTACTTC
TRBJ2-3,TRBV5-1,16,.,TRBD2,CASSEGTSGSTDTQYF,TGCGCCAGCAGCGAAGGGACTAGCGGAAGCACAGATACGCAGTATTTT
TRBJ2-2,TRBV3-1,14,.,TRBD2,CASSHFRGVGELFF,TGTGCCAGCAGCCACTTCCGGGGGGTCGGGGAGCTGTTTTTT
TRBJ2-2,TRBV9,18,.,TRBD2,CASSSRTSGHANTGELLF,TGTGCCAGCAGCTCCCGGACTAGCGGCCATGCGAACACCGGGGAGCTGCTTTTT
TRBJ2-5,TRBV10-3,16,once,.,CAISDKYLPLRETQYF,TGTGCCATCAGTGATAAGTACCTCCCCCTACGAGAGACCCAGTACTTC
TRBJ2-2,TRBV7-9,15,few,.,CASSLVVIGAGELFF,TGTGCCAGCAGCTTAGTGGTTATCGGGGCCGGGGAGCTGTTTTTT
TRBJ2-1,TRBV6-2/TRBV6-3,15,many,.,CASTPIGGEYNEQFF,TGTGCCAGCACCCCAATTGGGGGAGAGTACAATGAGCAGTTCTTC
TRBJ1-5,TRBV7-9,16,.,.,CASSLVTSDRYQPQHF,TGTGCCAGCAGCTTAGTCACAAGTGACCGTTATCAGCCCCAGCATTTT
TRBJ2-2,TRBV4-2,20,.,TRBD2,CASSQPTSGGVILGTGELFF,TGTGCCAGCAGCCAACCTACTAGCGGGGGGGTTATATTGGGTACCGGGGAGCTGTTTTTT